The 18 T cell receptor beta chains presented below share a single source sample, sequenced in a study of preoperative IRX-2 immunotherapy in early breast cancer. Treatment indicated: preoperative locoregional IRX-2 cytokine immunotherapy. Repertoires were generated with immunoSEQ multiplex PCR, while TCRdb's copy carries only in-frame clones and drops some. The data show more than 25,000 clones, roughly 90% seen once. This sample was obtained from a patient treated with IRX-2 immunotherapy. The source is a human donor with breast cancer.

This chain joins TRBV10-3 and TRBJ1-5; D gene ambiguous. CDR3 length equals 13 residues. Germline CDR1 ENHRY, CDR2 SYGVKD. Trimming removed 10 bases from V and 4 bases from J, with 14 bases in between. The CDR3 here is CATNARENQPQHF. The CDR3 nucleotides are TGTGCCACCAACGCGAGGGAAAATCAGCCCCAGCATTTT.

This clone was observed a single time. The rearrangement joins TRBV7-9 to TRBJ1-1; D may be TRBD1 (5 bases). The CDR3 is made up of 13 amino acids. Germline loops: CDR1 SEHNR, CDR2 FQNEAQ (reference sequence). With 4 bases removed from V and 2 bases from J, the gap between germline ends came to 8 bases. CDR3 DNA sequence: TGTGCCAGCAGCTGGGGGTTCAACACTGAAGCTTTCTTT. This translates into CASSWGFNTEAFF.

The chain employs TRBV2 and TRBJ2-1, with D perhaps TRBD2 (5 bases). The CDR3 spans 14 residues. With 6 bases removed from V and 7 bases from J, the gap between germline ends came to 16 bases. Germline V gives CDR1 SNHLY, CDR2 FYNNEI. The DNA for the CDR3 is TGTGCCAGCAGCGAGCGGACCACGGGGAATGAGCAGTTCTTC. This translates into CASSERTTGNEQFF.

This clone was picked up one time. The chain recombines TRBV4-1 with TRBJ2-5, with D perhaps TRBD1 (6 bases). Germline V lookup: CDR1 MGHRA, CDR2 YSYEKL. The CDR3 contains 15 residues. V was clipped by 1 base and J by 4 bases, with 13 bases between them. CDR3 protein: CASSQGMGAGETQYF. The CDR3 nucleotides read TGCGCCAGCAGCCAAGGTATGGGGGCCGGAGAGACCCAGTACTTC.

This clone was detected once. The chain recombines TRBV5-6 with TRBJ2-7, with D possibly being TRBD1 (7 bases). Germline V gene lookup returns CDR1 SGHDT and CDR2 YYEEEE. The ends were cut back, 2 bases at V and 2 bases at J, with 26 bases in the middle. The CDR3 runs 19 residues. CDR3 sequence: CASSFPTGARRGPTYEQYF. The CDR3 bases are TGTGCCAGCAGCTTTCCTACAGGGGCTCGTCGGGGGCCCACCTACGAGCAGTACTTC.

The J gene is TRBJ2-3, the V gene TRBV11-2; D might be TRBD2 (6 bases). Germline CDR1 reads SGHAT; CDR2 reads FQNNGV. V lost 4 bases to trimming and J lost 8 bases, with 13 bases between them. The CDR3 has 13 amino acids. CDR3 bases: TGTGCCAGCAGCTCCCGGACGGAGGGTACGCAGTATTTT. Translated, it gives CASSSRTEGTQYF.

The CDR3 bases are TGTGCCAGCAGCAAAGGCGGTCTTTACAATGAGCAGTTCTTC. It encodes CASSKGGLYNEQFF. This chain connects TRBV7-9 to TRBJ2-1; no clear D gene. From germline, CDR1 is SEHNR and CDR2 FQNEAQ (reference sequence). There are 14 residues in the CDR3. V lost 5 bases, J lost 4 bases, and 12 bases lay in between.

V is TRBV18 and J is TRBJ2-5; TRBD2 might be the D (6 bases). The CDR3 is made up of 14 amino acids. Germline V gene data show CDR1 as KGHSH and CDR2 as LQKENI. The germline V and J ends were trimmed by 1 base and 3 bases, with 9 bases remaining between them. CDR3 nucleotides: TGTGCCAGCTCACCACTCTCGGGGGAAGAGACCCAGTACTTC. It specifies CASSPLSGEETQYF.

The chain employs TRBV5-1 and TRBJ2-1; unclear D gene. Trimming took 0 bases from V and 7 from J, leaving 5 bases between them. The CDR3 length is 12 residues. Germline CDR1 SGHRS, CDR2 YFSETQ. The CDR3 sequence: CASSLAWNEQFF. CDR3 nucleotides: TGCGCCAGCAGCTTGGCCTGGAATGAGCAGTTCTTC.

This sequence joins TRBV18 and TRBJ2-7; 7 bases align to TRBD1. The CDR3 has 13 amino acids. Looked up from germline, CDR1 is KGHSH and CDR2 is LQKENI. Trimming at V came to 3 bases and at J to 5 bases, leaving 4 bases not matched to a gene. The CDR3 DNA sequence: TGTGCCAGCTCACCTCCAGGGGGTGACGAGCAGTACTTC. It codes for CASSPPGGDEQYF.

The CDR3, as DNA: TGTGCCAGCAGAAACACTGAAGCTTTCTTT. It translates to CASRNTEAFF. The genes are TRBV2 and TRBJ1-1; D gene ambiguous. Germline V gene data show CDR1 as SNHLY and CDR2 as FYNNEI. The CDR3 runs 10 residues. V shed 6 bases and J shed 2 bases, with 1 base lying between them. Full variable domain (remainder filled in from reference TRBV2 and TRBJ1-1): EPEVTQTPSHQVTQMGQEVILRCVPISNHLYFYWYRQILGQKVEFLVSFYNNEISEKSEIFDDQFSVERPDGSNFTLKIRSTKLEDSAMYFCASRNTEAFFGQGTRLTVV.

CDR3 sequence reads: CASSGGLGGYEQYF. In DNA form, the CDR3 reads TGTGCCAGCAGCGGGGGACTAGGGGGCTACGAGCAGTACTTC. The chain links TRBV7-2 to TRBJ2-7; TRBD2 matches 8 bases. Germline CDR1 reads SGHTA; CDR2 reads FQGNSA. The CDR3 length is 14 residues. V was clipped by 5 bases and J by 3 bases; unmatched bases: 6.

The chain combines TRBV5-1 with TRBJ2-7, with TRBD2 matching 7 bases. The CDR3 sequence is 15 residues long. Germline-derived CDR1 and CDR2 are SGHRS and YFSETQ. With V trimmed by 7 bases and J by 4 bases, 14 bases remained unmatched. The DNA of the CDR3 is TGCGCCAGCCGCCGGGACCGAGCGGGATGGTACGAGCAGTACTTC. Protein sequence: CASRRDRAGWYEQYF. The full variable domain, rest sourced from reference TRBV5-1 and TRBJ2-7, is KAGVTQTPRYLIKTRGQQVTLSCSPISGHRSVSWYQQTPGQGLQFLFEYFSETQRNKGNFPGRFSGRQFSNSRSEMNVSTLELGDSALYLCASRRDRAGWYEQYFGPGTRLTVT.

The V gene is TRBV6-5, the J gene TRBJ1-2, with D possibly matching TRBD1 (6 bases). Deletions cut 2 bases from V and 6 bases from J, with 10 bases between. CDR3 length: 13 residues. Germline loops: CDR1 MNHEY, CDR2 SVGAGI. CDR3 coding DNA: TGTGCCAGCAGTTACCTCCAGGGGAATGGCTACACCTTC. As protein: CASSYLQGNGYTF.

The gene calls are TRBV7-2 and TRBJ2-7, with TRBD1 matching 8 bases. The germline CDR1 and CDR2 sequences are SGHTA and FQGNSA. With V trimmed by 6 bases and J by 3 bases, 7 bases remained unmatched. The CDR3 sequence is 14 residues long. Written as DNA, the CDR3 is TGTGCCAGCAGACCCGACGGACAGGGCTACGAGCAGTACTTC. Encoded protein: CASRPDGQGYEQYF.

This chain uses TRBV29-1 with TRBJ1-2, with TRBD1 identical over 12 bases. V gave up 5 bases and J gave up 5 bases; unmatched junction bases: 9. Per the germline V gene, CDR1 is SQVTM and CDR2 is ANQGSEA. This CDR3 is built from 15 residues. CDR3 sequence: CSVNPGQGATYGYTF. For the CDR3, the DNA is TGCAGCGTTAATCCGGGACAGGGGGCGACGTATGGCTACACCTTC.

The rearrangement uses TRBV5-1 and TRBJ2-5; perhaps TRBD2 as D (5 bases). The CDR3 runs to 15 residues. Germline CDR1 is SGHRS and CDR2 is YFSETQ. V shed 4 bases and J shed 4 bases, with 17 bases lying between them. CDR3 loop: CASSHTQTTPETQYF. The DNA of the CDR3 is TGCGCCAGCAGCCACACCCAGACTACTCCAGAGACCCAGTACTTC.

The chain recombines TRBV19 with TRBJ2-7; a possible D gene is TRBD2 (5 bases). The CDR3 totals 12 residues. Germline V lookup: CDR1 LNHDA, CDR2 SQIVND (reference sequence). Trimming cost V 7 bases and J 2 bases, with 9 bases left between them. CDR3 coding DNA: TGTGCCAGTACCGGGGTCCCCTACGAGCAGTACTTC. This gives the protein CASTGVPYEQYF.